The 4 T cell receptor beta chains below all came from one sample that was sequenced in a study of vaccination and CD4 T cells after COVID-19. Regarding treatment: approximately 9-day PBMC culture with coronavirus spike peptide pools or control peptides (ViraFEST assay). The unexposed donor gave CD4+ T cells before the COVID-19 pandemic (2011-2018). The Oncomine TCR Beta short-read assay sequenced DNA from cultured CD4+ T cells. Each CDR3 protein gets one entry after TCRdb re-called the PCR reads with MiXCR. This table holds several thousand distinct CDR3 sequences, about 53% found once. Their antigens remain unidentified. Specimen: CD4+ T cells from blood, cultured in vitro. The receptors here all came from a human donor in good health.

The chain employs TRBV7-2 and TRBJ1-4; no firm D call. This CDR3 has 11 residues. The germline V gene has CDR1 SGHTA and CDR2 FQGNSA. The V gene lost 6 bases and the J gene lost 4 bases, with 3 bases spanning the gap. CDR3 residues: CASSLNEKLFF. The CDR3 DNA follows: TGTGCCAGCAGTCTTAATGAAAAACTGTTTTTT.

The rearrangement links TRBV14 to TRBJ2-7, with D uncertain. Germline-derived CDR1 and CDR2 are SGHDN and FVKESK. CDR3 length: 13 residues. With 0 bases removed from V and 7 bases from J, the gap between germline ends came to 10 bases. The CDR3 DNA reads TGTGCCAGCAGCCAAGATCTTGCCAGGGAGCAGTACTTC. Its translation: CASSQDLAREQYF.

The genes are TRBV20-1 and TRBJ1-2; D gene uncertain. The CDR3 covers 12 residues. CDR1 is DFQATT, CDR2 SNEGSKA, per germline (reference sequence). V was pared by 0 bases and J by 5 bases, with 7 bases between. CDR3 DNA sequence: TGCAGTGCTAGAGAGGATAGGTATGGCTACACCTTC. Protein: CSAREDRYGYTF.

This clonotype was counted once. The chain employs TRBV12-3 or TRBV12-4 and TRBJ2-3, with D hard to call. Deletions cut 1 base from V and 2 bases from J, with 4 bases between. The CDR3 covers 13 residues. The CDR3 DNA sequence: TGTGCCAGCAGTTTAGGGTCCACAGATACGCAGTATTTT. It codes for CASSLGSTDTQYF.